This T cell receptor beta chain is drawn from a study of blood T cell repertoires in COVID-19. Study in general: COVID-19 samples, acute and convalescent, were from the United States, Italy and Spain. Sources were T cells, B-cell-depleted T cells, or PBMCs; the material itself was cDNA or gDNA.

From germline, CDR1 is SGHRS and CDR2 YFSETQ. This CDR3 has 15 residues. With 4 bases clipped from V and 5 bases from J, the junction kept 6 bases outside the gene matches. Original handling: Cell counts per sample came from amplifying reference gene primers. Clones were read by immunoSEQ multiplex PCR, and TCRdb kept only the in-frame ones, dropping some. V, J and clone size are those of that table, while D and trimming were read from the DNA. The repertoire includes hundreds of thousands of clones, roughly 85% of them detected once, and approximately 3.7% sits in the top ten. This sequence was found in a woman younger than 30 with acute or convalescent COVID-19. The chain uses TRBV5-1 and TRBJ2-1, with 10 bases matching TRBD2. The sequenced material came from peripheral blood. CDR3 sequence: CASSLGLAEHNEQFF. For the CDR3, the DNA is TGCGCCAGCAGCCTCGGACTAGCGGAACACAATGAGCAGTTCTTC.